Listed below are T cell receptor beta chains from one sample, sequenced in a study of tumor and adjacent non-tumor tissue in lung cancer. TCRdb ran MiXCR on the multiplex PCR reads and lists one entry per CDR3 protein. The data hold 50,000 to 70,000 distinct CDR3 sequences, with 61% observed a single time. Specimen: distant non-tumor lung tissue. All receptors come from a man aged 70-80 years with non-small cell lung cancer. Each CDR3 is given with its conserved first and last residue. The D gene is left open where the match is weak. The size entry is marked missing in some rows and otherwise reads once, few, many or a size class.

>.|few|TRBV7-9|TRBJ1-1
CASSLARGELTEAFF
TGTGCCAGCAGCTTAGCCAGGGGTGAACTCACTGAAGCTTTCTTT
>TRBD1|.|TRBV11-2|TRBJ2-1
CAGSLGKGQGYNEQFF
TGTGCCGGCAGCCTCGGTAAGGGACAGGGCTACAATGAGCAGTTCTTC
>.|few|TRBV28|TRBJ2-3
CASSLGAGGKDTQYF
TGTGCCAGCAGTTTAGGGGCAGGGGGGAAAGATACGCAGTATTTT
>.|many|TRBV29-1|TRBJ1-3
CSVSGTGNTIYF
TGCAGCGTTTCAGGGACGGGAAACACCATATATTTT
>.|.|TRBV6-5|TRBJ1-5
CTSKEGPNDQPPHF
TGTACCAGCAAAGAAGGACCTAACGATCAGCCCCCGCATTTT
>.|.|TRBV11-3|TRBJ2-7
CANSPRQGRYEQYF
TGTGCCAACAGCCCCCGGCAAGGCCGCTACGAGCAGTACTTC
>.|.|TRBV4-1|TRBJ2-3
CVSSQQRGDRATDTQYF
TGCGTCAGCAGCCAACAACGGGGAGACAGAGCCACAGATACGCAGTATTTT
>TRBD1|.|TRBV29-1|TRBJ2-3
CSAFRDRATYTQYF
TGCAGCGCCTTTCGAGACAGGGCCACATACACGCAGTATTTT
>.|.|TRBV29-1|TRBJ2-3
CSVGGGSGVCTDTQYF
TGCAGCGTTGGCGGTGGGAGTGGTGTATGCACAGATACGCAGTATTTT
>.|.|TRBV6-6|TRBJ2-4
CASSLSDTVAKNIHYF
TGTGCCAGCAGTTTATCAGACACAGTAGCCAAAAACATTCATTACTTC
>.|.|TRBV11-2|TRBJ2-3
CVNSSGLTTDTQYF
TGTGTCAACAGCTCCGGACTAACCACAGATACGCAGTATTTT
>.|many|TRBV6-2/TRBV6-3|TRBJ2-5
CASSWSGSRETQYF
TGTGCCAGCAGTTGGTCCGGGAGTCGAGAGACCCAGTACTTC
>.|.|TRBV7-8|TRBJ2-1
CTSSLPFGQAPPERYNEQFF
TGTACCAGCAGCCTCCCCTTCGGGCAGGCCCCACCTGAGAGGTACAATGAACAGTTCTTC
>TRBD1|many|TRBV10-3|TRBJ2-7
CAISEKGTGTGGEQYF
TGTGCCATCAGTGAGAAGGGGACCGGGACAGGAGGCGAGCAGTACTTC
>.|.|TRBV11-2|TRBJ2-7
CASSFQGSRTGMAEQYF
TGTGCCAGCAGCTTTCAGGGGTCCAGGACGGGCATGGCCGAGCAGTACTTC
>TRBD2|.|TRBV20-1|TRBJ2-5
CNAPTPSGELQATQYF
TGCAATGCCCCTACCCCCAGCGGGGAATTACAAGCGACCCAGTACTTC
>.|few|TRBV20-1|TRBJ2-1
CSASIGLMQFF
TGCAGTGCTAGTATAGGCCTGATGCAGTTCTTC
>TRBD1|.|TRBV29-1|TRBJ1-2
CSATRGGAGYAYTF
TGCAGCGCCACGCGAGGGGGCGCAGGATATGCTTACACCTTC
>.|many|TRBV28|TRBJ2-4
CASTSTVNIQYF
TGTGCCAGCACCTCAACAGTAAACATTCAGTACTTC
>.|.|TRBV9|TRBJ2-1
CVSSLNNEQFF
TGTGTCAGCAGCCTGAACAATGAGCAGTTCTTC
>TRBD1|.|TRBV7-9|TRBJ1-2
CASSRNRDSGYTF
TGTGCCAGCAGCAGGAACCGGGACAGTGGTTACACCTTC
>.|few|TRBV5-1|TRBJ1-1
CASSPGDRNTEAFF
TGCGCCAGCTCTCCAGGCGACCGGAACACTGAAGCTTTCTTT
>.|.|TRBV28|TRBJ2-5
CASMVGRQEAQYF
TGTGCCAGCATGGTGGGGCGCCAAGAGGCCCAGTACTTC
>.|once|TRBV6-1|TRBJ2-1
CANSEALLRFEQFF
TGTGCCAACAGTGAAGCACTTCTAAGGTTTGAGCAGTTCTTC
>.|few|TRBV7-9|TRBJ2-2
CAGSLVTGELFF
TGTGCCGGCAGCTTAGTTACTGGGGAGCTGTTTTTT
>TRBD2|.|TRBV11-2|TRBJ2-5
CASSLHGGGVWETQYF
TGTGCCAGCAGCTTACATGGCGGGGGGGTATGGGAGACCCAGTACTTC
>.|.|TRBV5-1|TRBJ2-2
CASSTQDTGELFF
TGCGCCAGCAGCACACAGGACACCGGGGAGCTGTTTTTT
>.|.|TRBV11-3|TRBJ2-3
CASSAGAQKDTQYF
TGTGCCAGCAGCGCGGGGGCGCAAAAAGATACGCAGTATTTT
>.|few|TRBV20-1|TRBJ1-1
CSARDIRGDTEAFF
TGCAGTGCTAGAGATATCAGGGGTGACACTGAAGCTTTCTTT
>.|many|TRBV29-1|TRBJ1-2
CSVETGIGGYTF
TGCAGCGTTGAAACAGGGATAGGTGGCTACACCTTC
>.|many|TRBV6-6|TRBJ2-5
CASSGKETQYF
TGTGCCAGCAGTGGAAAAGAGACCCAGTACTTC
>TRBD1|.|TRBV6-5|TRBJ2-7
CVSRDPGTGGYEQYF
TGTGTCAGCAGGGATCCCGGGACAGGGGGTTACGAGCAGTACTTC
>.|.|TRBV20-1|TRBJ2-7
CSASRQWGQYF
TGCAGTGCTTCACGACAGTGGGGGCAGTACTTC
>TRBD2|.|TRBV11-2|TRBJ2-7
CASSQPLAAPTYEQYF
TGTGCCAGCAGCCAACCCCTAGCGGCACCCACCTACGAACAGTACTTC
>.|few|TRBV20-1|TRBJ2-7
CSATKTDSAYEQYF
TGCAGTGCTACTAAGACTGACTCCGCCTACGAGCAGTACTTC
>.|.|TRBV11-2|TRBJ2-3
CASSMWTTQYF
TGTGCAAGCAGCATGTGGACTACGCAGTATTTC
>TRBD2|few|TRBV11-2|TRBJ2-3
CTNSGGVGAGDTQYF
TGTACCAACAGCGGGGGGGTTGGGGCTGGAGATACGCAGTATTTT
>.|many|TRBV10-2|TRBJ2-3
CASSQGSGARTDTQYF
TGCGCCAGCAGTCAAGGTTCAGGGGCCCGCACAGATACGCAGTATTTT
>TRBD1|.|TRBV12-3/TRBV12-4|TRBJ2-1
CTSSGQGSFNEQFF
TGTACCAGCAGTGGACAGGGGTCCTTCAATGAGCAGTTCTTC
>.|.|TRBV6-6|TRBJ1-5
CVSRGRERAGNQPQHF
TGTGTCAGCAGGGGCAGGGAACGAGCGGGCAATCAGCCCCAGCATTTT
>.|.|TRBV29-1|TRBJ2-1
CGVSQGGINEQFF
TGCGGCGTTTCTCAGGGTGGGATCAATGAGCAGTTCTTC
>TRBD2|.|TRBV4-1|TRBJ2-2
CSSSLRTSGENTGELFF
TGCTCCAGCAGCCTTAGAACTAGCGGGGAGAACACCGGGGAGCTGTTTTTT
>.|.|TRBV6-1|TRBJ1-6
CASSAGPCNSPIHF
TGTGCCAGCAGTGCAGGGCCATGTAATTCACCCATCCACTTT
>TRBD2|few|TRBV5-1|TRBJ2-5
CASSLGDSGKETQYF
TGCGCCAGCAGCTTGGGGGATAGCGGGAAGGAGACCCAGTACTTC
>.|.|TRBV9|TRBJ2-2
CASSVAQGNTGELVF
.
>.|.|TRBV11-2|TRBJ2-3
CASSLGIGDTHYF
TGTGCCAGCAGCCTAGGAATAGGGGATACGCACTATTTT
>TRBD2|.|TRBV20-1|TRBJ2-1
CSARPGEGSYNEQFF
TGCAGTGCTAGACCCGGGGAGGGATCTTACAATGAGCAGTTCTTC
>.|.|TRBV11-2|TRBJ1-1
CASSLGGDTEAFF
TGCGCCAGCAGCTTAGGGGGAGACACTGAAGCTTTCTTT
>.|.|TRBV6-6|TRBJ1-1
CAIHTPFDEAFF
TGCGCCATTCATACCCCATTCGATGAAGCTTTCTTT
>.|.|TRBV5-1|TRBJ2-3
CASSLLGTQGDTQYF
TGCGCCAGCAGCTTGTTGGGCACCCAGGGAGATACGCAGTATTTT
>TRBD2|.|TRBV29-1|TRBJ2-3
CSGAFGGGATQYF
TGCAGCGGCGCGTTTGGGGGGGGAGCTACGCAGTATTTT
>.|.|TRBV4-1|TRBJ2-2
CSSSPGTGELFF
TGCTCCAGCAGCCCGGGTACCGGGGAGCTGTTTTTT
>.|.|TRBV4-2|TRBJ1-2
CASSQRIGDCGYTF
TGTGCCAGCAGCCAAAGGATCGGGGACTGTGGCTACACGTTC